Following are 24 T cell receptor beta chains from one sample sequenced in a study of T-cell reconstitution after alpha-beta-depleted transplantation in children. It was with unique molecular identifiers that the TCRbeta library was prepared. TCRdb used MiXCR to reprocess the PCR reads, holding one entry per CDR3 protein. This sample has about a million distinct CDR3 sequences, with about 29% found just once. The specimen comprised PBMCs, mostly from graft donor cells, sampled 360 days after TCRalphabeta/CD19-depleted stem cell transplant. These receptor sequences come from a boy under two years old who had a stem cell transplant for SCID, so the T cells may come from the graft donor.

This clonotype was counted ten times or more. The rearrangement uses TRBV25-1 and TRBJ2-1, with D maybe TRBD2 (6 bases). The germline V gene has CDR1 MGHDK and CDR2 SYGVNS. The CDR3 runs 17 residues. The V and J ends lost 1 base and 0 bases respectively, with 13 bases between them. CDR3 bases: TGTGCCAGCAGTGAATCGGGCGGGAAGGGCTCCTACAATGAGCAGTTCTTC. This codes for CASSESGGKGSYNEQFF.

The chain couples TRBV7-9 to TRBJ2-5; no reliable D call. V was trimmed by 3 bases and J by 5 bases, leaving 10 bases between them. CDR1 and CDR2 from the germline V gene are SEHNR and FQNEAQ (reference sequence). The CDR3 is 13 amino acids. Written as DNA, the CDR3 is TGTGCCAGCAGCTTCCAGGAGATGGAGACCCAGTACTTC. This codes for CASSFQEMETQYF.

This clonotype has a handful of counts. CDR3 nucleotide sequence: TGTGCCAGCAGTTCCAGGGGCCGTCTCATCAATGAGCAGTTCTTC. This encodes CASSSRGRLINEQFF. The gene calls are TRBV12-3 or TRBV12-4 and TRBJ2-1; weak D call: TRBD1 (6 bases). V dropped 4 bases and J dropped 6 bases, with 16 bases sitting between them. The CDR3 contains 15 residues.

V gene TRBV29-1 combines with J gene TRBJ2-1; the match to TRBD1 covers 9 bases. The germline V gene has CDR1 SQVTM and CDR2 ANQGSEA. Germline trimming cut 3 bases from V and 14 bases from J; bases unmatched to any gene: 11. The CDR3 loop spans 13 amino acids. The CDR3 loop reads CSVEILPGQGKFF. The CDR3 DNA follows: TGCAGCGTTGAGATTTTACCCGGACAGGGGAAGTTCTTC.

This chain joins TRBV4-1 and TRBJ2-1; no firm D call. Germline V lookup: CDR1 MGHRA, CDR2 YSYEKL. This CDR3 contains 14 residues. V was shortened by 3 bases and J by 3 bases, with 9 bases between the two germline ends. The CDR3 loop is CASSHPSRYNEQFF. CDR3 sequence (DNA): TGCGCCAGCAGCCACCCAAGTCGCTACAATGAGCAGTTCTTC.

This clonotype was counted a few times. The CDR3 DNA reads TGTGCCAGCAGCCAAGATTCAGGGGGGGGCACTGAAGCTTTCTTT. Translation gives CASSQDSGGGTEAFF. The chain is built from TRBV4-2 and TRBJ1-1, with 7 bases fitting TRBD1. This CDR3 comprises 15 residues. CDR1 and CDR2 from the germline V gene are LGHNA and YNFKEQ. The V gene end was trimmed by 0 bases and the J gene end by 4 bases; junction bases not matched to a gene: 5.

Ten or more counts support this clonotype. V usage is TRBV4-3 and J usage is TRBJ1-3; no clear D gene. In germline, CDR1 is LGHNA, CDR2 YSLEER. The V end lost 1 base, the J end lost 3 bases, and 13 bases lay between the germline ends. CDR3 length equals 16 residues. The CDR3 nucleotides read TGCGCCAGCAGCCAAGGAGTCGCGGGCCGTGGAAACACCATATATTTT. Its translation: CASSQGVAGRGNTIYF.

The chain employs TRBV20-1 and TRBJ2-5; D uncertain. Deletions cut 0 bases from V and 4 bases from J, with 18 bases between. This CDR3 is 16 amino acids long. CDR1 DFQATT and CDR2 SNEGSKA come from the germline V gene (reference sequence). Here the CDR3 reads CSARDRGSKIGETQYF. The DNA of the CDR3 is TGCAGTGCTAGAGATCGAGGCAGTAAAATAGGAGAGACCCAGTACTTC.

This chain connects TRBV18 to TRBJ2-5; 8 nucleotides match TRBD2. Germline lookup yields CDR1 KGHSH and CDR2 LQKENI. The CDR3 spans 15 residues. V lost 6 bases to trimming and J lost 3 bases; unmatched junction nucleotides: 9. The CDR3 sequence: CASSRYSGAKETQYF. Written as DNA, the CDR3 is TGTGCCAGCTCGCGTTATAGCGGGGCGAAAGAGACCCAGTACTTC.

The chain couples TRBV4-3 to TRBJ2-4; possible D gene TRBD1, 6 bases. From germline, CDR1 is LGHNA and CDR2 YSLEER. This CDR3 contains 20 residues. V was cut by 0 bases and J by 0 bases, with 21 bases left in between. CDR3: CASSQELHVTGKVAKNIQYF. CDR3 DNA sequence: TGCGCCAGCAGCCAAGAGCTTCACGTAACAGGGAAGGTAGCCAAAAACATTCAGTACTTC.

CDR3 coding DNA: TGTGCCAGCAGCTTAGGCGGGGGGGCTTGGGATGAGCAGTTCTTC. It codes for CASSLGGGAWDEQFF. This chain joins TRBV7-2 and TRBJ2-1, with 9 bases matching TRBD2. CDR3 length equals 15 residues. The germline V gene has CDR1 SGHTA and CDR2 FQGNSA. V lost 1 base, J lost 8 bases, and 6 bases stayed unmatched. Combining the CDR3 with reference TRBV7-2 and TRBJ2-1 gives the whole variable domain GAGVSQSPSNKVTEKGKDVELRCDPISGHTALYWYRQSLGQGLEFLIYFQGNSAPDKSGLPSDRFSAERTGGSVSTLTIQRTQQEDSAVYLCASSLGGGAWDEQFFGPGTRLTVL.

A note on this clonotype: The CDR3 does not end in the conserved phenylalanine or tryptophan, so this is likely a read error. The genes are TRBV7-2 and TRBJ1-5; perhaps TRBD1 as D (6 bases). CDR3 length: 15 amino acids. V dropped 1 base and J dropped 3 bases, with 10 bases sitting between them. Germline V CDR1 and CDR2: SGHTA, FQGNSA. For the CDR3, the DNA is TGTGCCAGCAGCTTAGGGGACAACCCCAATCAGCCCCAGCATTGT. It specifies CASSLGDNPNQPQHC.

This clonotype has more than one count but fewer than ten. The rearrangement uses TRBV20-1 and TRBJ2-7; TRBD1 is a possible D gene (6 bases). With 2 bases removed from V and 3 bases from J, the gap between germline ends came to 11 bases. Germline CDR1 and CDR2: DFQATT and SNEGSKA (reference sequence). The CDR3 has 13 amino acids. CDR3 sequence (DNA): TGCAGTGCTAGAACAGGGACCCACTACGAGCAGTACTTC. Encoded protein: CSARTGTHYEQYF.

The rearrangement joins TRBV27 to TRBJ2-3, with D perhaps matching TRBD1 (5 bases). V dropped 5 bases and J dropped 7 bases, with 19 bases sitting between them. CDR1 is MNHEY, CDR2 SMNVEV, per germline (reference sequence). The CDR3 consists of 15 residues. CDR3: CASSPRAGMWNTQYF. The CDR3 DNA reads TGTGCCAGCAGTCCCCGGGCAGGGATGTGGAATACGCAGTATTTT.

The CDR3 DNA sequence: TGTGCCAGCGGTACCAGGGAGTCCGGGGAGCTGTTTTTT. It translates to CASGTRESGELFF. The rearrangement uses TRBV12-3 or TRBV12-4 and TRBJ2-2; D assignment may be TRBD1 or TRBD2 (5 bases each). This CDR3 region has 13 residues. The ends were cut back, 8 bases at V and 6 bases at J, with 13 bases in the middle.

The gene calls are TRBV20-1 and TRBJ2-3, with 9 bases fitting TRBD2. J gave up 8 bases and V 5 bases, and 11 bases lay outside the gene matches. Germline CDR1 reads DFQATT; CDR2 reads SNEGSKA (reference sequence). CDR3 length equals 14 residues. CDR3: CSAGRSSGISTQYF. The DNA of the CDR3 is TGCAGTGCTGGGAGGTCTAGCGGGATCTCTACGCAGTATTTT.

The chain has TRBV20-1 and TRBJ2-7; possibly TRBD2 for D (6 bases). V was cut by 3 bases and J by 5 bases, with 8 bases left in between. The germline V gene encodes CDR1 DFQATT and CDR2 SNEGSKA (reference sequence). This CDR3 is built from 11 residues. CDR3 in DNA: TGCAGTGCTAGGGGAGGCGACGAGCAGTACTTC. As protein: CSARGGDEQYF.

This clonotype came up a few times. The chain carries TRBV27 and TRBJ1-1; a possible D gene is TRBD1 (5 bases). Trimming cost V 3 bases and J 0 bases, with 11 bases left between them. CDR1 and CDR2 from the germline V gene are MNHEY and SMNVEV (reference sequence). The CDR3 sequence is 15 residues long. The CDR3 spells CASSFGAGMNTEAFF. The CDR3 DNA reads TGTGCCAGCAGTTTTGGGGCAGGAATGAACACTGAAGCTTTCTTT.

CDR3 sequence (DNA): TGTGCCAGCAGTTTCGCGTTTCGTTACAATGAGCAGTTCTTC. Residues: CASSFAFRYNEQFF. The V gene is TRBV7-2, the J gene TRBJ2-1, with D hard to call. The CDR3 has 14 residues. Germline lookup yields CDR1 SGHTA and CDR2 FQGNSA. V shed 6 bases and J shed 4 bases, with 13 bases lying between them.

The chain is built from TRBV20-1 and TRBJ1-2; the D gene is possibly TRBD1 (6 bases). The CDR3 has 15 amino acids. The V end lost 1 base, the J end lost 8 bases, and 20 bases lay between the germline ends. From germline, CDR1 is DFQATT and CDR2 SNEGSKA (reference sequence). The CDR3 reads CSARGPGQSARGYTF. CDR3 nucleotides: TGCAGTGCTAGAGGCCCCGGACAGTCGGCTAGGGGCTACACCTTC.

The chain uses TRBV20-1 and TRBJ1-2; D call uncertain. Germline V gene sequence: CDR1 DFQATT, CDR2 SNEGSKA (reference sequence). The CDR3 consists of 14 residues. Trimming cost V 0 bases and J 4 bases, with 12 bases left between them. The CDR3 spells CSARDFGRGYGYTF. CDR3 DNA sequence: TGCAGTGCTAGAGATTTCGGCAGAGGCTATGGCTACACCTTC.

The chain joins TRBV6-1 to TRBJ1-4; 7 nucleotides line up with TRBD1. CDR1 is MNHNS and CDR2 is SASEGT in the germline V gene. The CDR3 has 15 residues. The trim removed 6 bases at V and 5 bases at J, leaving 9 bases unmatched. The CDR3 bases are TGTGCCAGCAGACAGGGACAGACGACGAATGAAAAACTGTTTTTT. It codes for CASRQGQTTNEKLFF.

This chain connects TRBV5-1 to TRBJ2-3, with a possible D match to TRBD2 (5 bases). There are 16 residues in the CDR3. V was pared by 3 bases and J by 1 base, with 15 bases between. Germline-derived CDR1 and CDR2 are SGHRS and YFSETQ. CDR3 sequence: CASSSRTSPGTDTQYF. The CDR3, as DNA: TGCGCCAGCAGCTCCCGTACTAGTCCTGGCACAGATACGCAGTATTTT. Combining the CDR3 with reference TRBV5-1 and TRBJ2-3 gives the whole variable domain KAGVTQTPRYLIKTRGQQVTLSCSPISGHRSVSWYQQTPGQGLQFLFEYFSETQRNKGNFPGRFSGRQFSNSRSEMNVSTLELGDSALYLCASSSRTSPGTDTQYFGPGTRLTVL.

This clonotype was seen a handful of times. The chain has TRBV4-2 and TRBJ1-1, with 7 bases identical to TRBD1. J was trimmed by 10 bases and V by 4 bases; bases with no gene match: 12. The CDR3 length is 14 residues. Germline CDR1 is LGHNA and CDR2 is YNFKEQ. In nucleotides, the CDR3 is TGTGCCAGCAGCCGAACGGGACAGCTGTTTCTAGCTTTCTTT. Translation: CASSRTGQLFLAFF.